Listed below are T cell receptor beta chains from one sample, sequenced in a study of blood T cell repertoires in COVID-19. TCRdb's copy holds only in-frame clones and misses some; the assay was immunoSEQ multiplex PCR. The profile shows about 110,000 clones, more than 70% of them singletons. The sample was peripheral blood. The receptor source for this set is a woman in her forties or fifties with acute or convalescent COVID-19. CDR3s include the opening cysteine and the closing phenylalanine or tryptophan. The D gene is left open where the match is weak. Expanded clones get a size class; other rows say once, few or many, or leave the size out.

size	V	J	length	D	CDR3	DNA
.	TRBV6-1	TRBJ1-3	17	.	CASREIMTGLSGNTIYF	TGTGCCAGCAGGGAAATCATGACAGGTCTCTCTGGAAACACCATATATTTT
.	TRBV30	TRBJ2-4	14	.	CAWGMGLPPSIQYF	TGTGCCTGGGGTATGGGGCTACCCCCTAGCATTCAGTACTTC
.	TRBV6-1	TRBJ2-1	17	TRBD2	CASSERVGGSSYNEQFF	TGTGCCAGCAGTGAACGGGTTGGCGGGAGCTCCTACAATGAGCAGTTCTTC
.	TRBV4-2	TRBJ1-1	14	.	CASSPQLRATEAFF	TGTGCCAGCAGCCCCCAACTCAGGGCCACTGAAGCTTTCTTT
few	TRBV12-3/TRBV12-4	TRBJ1-1	13	.	CASSLGPGTEAFF	TGTGCCAGCAGTTTAGGGCCGGGGACTGAAGCTTTCTTT
.	TRBV5-5	TRBJ2-7	15	.	CASTPGTTGSYEQYF	TGTGCCAGCACCCCCGGGACAACAGGGTCCTACGAGCAGTACTTC
.	TRBV7-9	TRBJ2-1	16	.	CASSLVARVGGNEQFF	TGTGCCAGCAGCTTAGTAGCCAGGGTCGGGGGCAATGAGCAGTTCTTC
.	TRBV6-5	TRBJ2-7	16	TRBD1	CASSYSPGTGKYEQYF	TGTGCCAGCAGTTACTCCCCCGGGACAGGGAAATACGAGCAGTACTTC
.	TRBV2	TRBJ2-2	15	TRBD2	CASQRETSNTGELFF	TGTGCCAGCCAGCGGGAGACCTCGAACACCGGGGAGCTGTTTTTT
.	TRBV10-3	TRBJ2-7	18	TRBD1	CAISESGQGLSGSYEQYF	TGTGCCATCAGTGAGTCGGGACAGGGACTCTCTGGCTCCTACGAGCAGTACTTC
.	TRBV2	TRBJ1-3	15	.	CASSEEGNTGNTIYF	TGTGCCAGCAGTGAGGAGGGTAATACTGGAAACACCATATATTTT
.	TRBV5-4	TRBJ2-2	13	.	CASSLLGAGELFF	TGTGCCAGCAGCTTGTTGGGCGCCGGGGAGCTGTTTTTT
.	TRBV2	TRBJ2-1	16	TRBD2	CASSDRTSGTVHEQFF	TGTGCCAGCAGTGATAGGACTAGCGGGACTGTCCATGAGCAGTTCTTC
.	TRBV5-1	TRBJ2-6	19	TRBD1	CASSSDRGRVLSGANVLTF	TGCGCCAGCAGCTCCGACAGGGGAAGGGTACTCTCTGGGGCCAACGTCCTGACTTTC
once	TRBV11-3	TRBJ2-7	14	TRBD1	CASSLGQGAGEQYF	TGTGCCAGCAGCTTAGGACAGGGGGCGGGAGAGCAGTACTTC
.	TRBV3-1/TRBV3-2	TRBJ2-1	15	.	CASSQEGGSYNEQFF	TGTGCCAGCAGCCAAGAGGGGGGCTCCTACAATGAGCAGTTCTTC
few	TRBV11-2	TRBJ2-1	15	.	CASNRGEGGYNEQFF	TGTGCCAGCAACCGTGGGGAGGGGGGTTACAATGAGCAGTTCTTC
.	TRBV11-3	TRBJ2-3	15	.	CASSLGDYGTDTQYF	TGTGCCAGCAGCTTAGGTGACTACGGCACAGATACGCAGTATTTT
.	TRBV6-5	TRBJ2-1	13	.	CASHRAGVDEQFF	TGTGCCAGTCACCGGGCAGGGGTCGATGAGCAGTTCTTC
.	TRBV4-2	TRBJ2-2	14	.	CASSQDINTGELFF	TGTGCCAGCAGCCAAGATATCAACACCGGGGAGCTGTTTTTT
.	TRBV28	TRBJ2-7	15	TRBD2	CAVGGRTRSSYEQYF	TGTGCCGTGGGGGGACGGACTAGGAGCTCCTACGAGCAGTACTTC
once	TRBV19	TRBJ2-7	16	.	CASSIELQVPTYEQYF	TGTGCCAGTAGTATAGAACTACAGGTACCTACCTACGAGCAGTACTTC
.	TRBV10-3	TRBJ1-1	17	TRBD1	CAASAGGQGRNVVGAFF	TGTGCCGCCTCAGCGGGGGGACAGGGGCGGAATGTTGTGGGAGCTTTCTTT
once	TRBV29-1	TRBJ1-5	13	TRBD1	CSVGQGLDQPQHF	TGCAGCGTTGGACAGGGATTGGATCAGCCCCAGCATTTT
.	TRBV7-9	TRBJ2-5	13	.	CASSSPSRETQYF	TGTGCCAGCAGCTCCCCAAGCAGGGAGACCCAGTACTTC
.	TRBV10-3	TRBJ2-3	15	TRBD2	CAISGTSAATDTQYF	TGTGCCATCAGTGGTACTAGCGCCGCCACAGATACGCAGTATTTT
.	TRBV29-1	TRBJ1-1	11	.	CSGRGITEAFF	TGCAGCGGACGGGGGATCACTGAAGCTTTCTTT
.	TRBV4-1	TRBJ1-2	16	.	CASSQEGWQGNYGYTF	TGCGCCAGCAGCCAAGAAGGATGGCAGGGCAACTATGGCTACACCTTC
.	TRBV6-5	TRBJ2-2	14	TRBD1	CASSADRATGELFF	TGTGCCAGCAGCGCGGACAGGGCCACCGGGGAGCTGTTTTTT
.	TRBV6-1	TRBJ2-6	19	TRBD2	CASSAGLAGGSYGANVLTF	TGTGCCAGCAGTGCCGGCCTAGCGGGAGGTTCGTATGGGGCCAACGTCCTGACTTTC
.	TRBV11-2	TRBJ1-2	16	TRBD1	CASSDRGTGGYYGYTF	TGTGCCAGCAGCGATAGGGGGACAGGGGGATACTATGGCTACACCTTC
.	TRBV2	TRBJ2-7	17	TRBD2	CASRSPGLAGGPDEQYF	TGTGCCAGCAGATCCCCGGGACTAGCGGGAGGGCCTGACGAGCAGTACTTC
.	TRBV7-9	TRBJ2-1	13	TRBD1	CASSFTGESEQFF	TGTGCCAGCAGCTTTACAGGGGAGAGTGAGCAGTTCTTC
.	TRBV6-6	TRBJ1-4	15	.	CASRLDSPGGEKLFF	TGTGCCAGCAGGCTCGATTCCCCCGGAGGTGAAAAACTGTTTTTT
.	TRBV30	TRBJ2-7	16	.	CAWSVHIWSGVHEQYF	TGTGCCTGGAGTGTACATATCTGGTCGGGAGTCCACGAGCAGTACTTC
.	TRBV4-1	TRBJ2-1	15	TRBD2	CASSQVQREDNEQFF	TGCGCCAGCAGCCAAGTCCAGCGGGAGGACAATGAGCAGTTCTTC
.	TRBV5-1	TRBJ2-3	12	.	CASSLDQDTQYF	TGCGCCAGCAGCTTGGACCAGGATACGCAGTATTTT
once	TRBV9	TRBJ2-1	16	TRBD2	CASSGGGTASYNEQFF	TGTGCCAGCAGCGGGGGGGGAACTGCATCCTACAATGAGCAGTTCTTC
.	TRBV19	TRBJ2-6	15	.	CASIPGPAGANVLTF	TGTGCCAGTATCCCAGGGCCAGCTGGGGCCAACGTCCTGACTTTC
.	TRBV5-1	TRBJ2-2	15	.	CASSLAQMGTGELFF	TGCGCCAGCAGCTTGGCACAGATGGGTACCGGGGAGCTGTTTTTT
.	TRBV5-1	TRBJ2-2	16	TRBD1	CASSSTGTGNTGELFF	TGCGCCAGCAGCTCGACCGGGACAGGGAACACCGGGGAGCTGTTTTTT
many	TRBV28	TRBJ2-4	14	.	CASSLGERPNIQYF	TGTGCCAGCAGTTTAGGAGAACGTCCAAACATTCAGTACTTC
.	TRBV29-1	TRBJ2-2	19	TRBD1	CSVGGQGAPSGKNTGELFF	TGCAGCGTTGGGGGACAGGGGGCGCCTAGCGGAAAGAACACCGGGGAGCTGTTTTTT
.	TRBV28	TRBJ2-7	12	.	CASTTSNYEQYF	TGTGCCAGCACTACTAGTAACTACGAGCAGTACTTC
.	TRBV5-1	TRBJ2-5	17	TRBD2	CASCTSGQASGGETQYF	TGCGCCAGCTGCACTAGCGGGCAGGCCTCGGGGGGAGAGACCCAGTACTTC
.	TRBV19	TRBJ2-3	14	TRBD1	CASSIKGATDTQYF	TGTGCCAGTAGTATAAAGGGGGCAACAGATACGCAGTATTTT
.	TRBV6-4	TRBJ2-7	13	TRBD2	CATASGPLGEQYF	TGTGCCACCGCTAGCGGGCCCCTTGGCGAGCAGTACTTC
once	TRBV19	TRBJ1-1	15	.	CASSIKTDGNTEAFF	TGTGCCAGTAGTATCAAAACAGATGGAAACACTGAAGCTTTCTTT
.	TRBV5-7	TRBJ1-3	16	.	CASSIRRGIGLNTIYF	TGTGCCAGCAGCATACGACGGGGGATAGGGCTTAACACCATATATTTT
.	TRBV4-2	TRBJ2-7	16	TRBD2	CASSRDSGTSGAEQYF	TGTGCCAGCAGCCGGGACTCCGGGACTAGCGGGGCCGAGCAGTACTTC
.	TRBV4-1	TRBJ2-1	13	TRBD2	CASSLGLVDEQFF	TGCGCCAGCAGCCTCGGACTAGTCGATGAGCAGTTCTTC
few	TRBV7-6	TRBJ2-7	16	TRBD2	CASSSRAGVGVYEQYF	TGTGCCAGCAGCTCTCGAGCGGGAGTAGGTGTATACGAGCAGTACTTC
.	TRBV28	TRBJ1-1	18	TRBD1	CASTPIPVGTGIFTEAFF	TGTGCCAGCACCCCCATACCCGTCGGGACAGGTATTTTCACTGAAGCTTTCTTT
once	TRBV7-2	TRBJ2-6	18	TRBD2	CASSLRASGYSGANVLTF	TGTGCCAGCAGCTTAAGGGCTAGCGGGTACTCTGGGGCCAACGTCCTGACTTTC
.	TRBV11-2	TRBJ2-2	11	.	CASSFGGELFF	TGTGCCAGCAGCTTCGGCGGGGAGCTGTTTTTT
.	TRBV20-1	TRBJ1-1	16	.	CSASVPRGPRNTEAFF	TGCAGTGCTAGTGTCCCGAGAGGGCCGAGGAACACTGAAGCTTTCTTT
.	TRBV18	TRBJ2-7	11	TRBD1	CASSPGTGPLF	TGTGCCAGCTCACCAGGGACAGGGCCCTTATTC
.	TRBV10-3	TRBJ2-6	14	TRBD1	CAISPGGGANVLTF	TGTGCCATCAGTCCAGGGGGTGGGGCCAACGTCCTGACTTTC